This TCR beta chain was sequenced for a study of shared clonotypes between healthy human individuals. The table came from immunoSEQ multiplex PCR; TCRdb's copy has only in-frame clones and leaves some out. Here the sample spans millions of clones, approximately 93% being singletons. Germline V gives CDR1 KGHSH, CDR2 LQKENI. J gave up 2 bases and V 3 bases, and 7 bases lay outside the gene matches. The CDR3 has 16 amino acids. The sequence came from a man younger than 30 in good health. Some clones in this sample may be carry-over from other donors' samples. Sequenced: naive CD4+ T cells from PBMCs. Subset denoted: CD45RA+ positively selected. This chain connects TRBV18 to TRBJ2-5; TRBD2 aligns across 9 bases. CDR3 DNA sequence: TGTGCCAGCTCACCGGTGACTAGCGGACCTCAAGAGACCCAGTACTTC. Its protein is CASSPVTSGPQETQYF.